The 10 T cell receptor beta chains below all came from one sample that was sequenced in a study of T cell changes during pregnancy in multiple sclerosis. TCRdb's table, derived via immunoSEQ multiplex PCR, lists solely in-frame clones and lacks some. The sample has 39,000 or so clones, 92% seen once. The sample in question was CD8+ T cells from peripheral blood mononuclear cells, obtained before pregnancy. These receptors all stem from a female donor with multiple sclerosis, enrolled in a pregnancy study.

The chain combines TRBV28 with TRBJ2-1; 12 bases are shared with TRBD2. Germline values: CDR1 MDHEN, CDR2 SYDVKM. V dropped 4 bases and J dropped 9; count of bases not matched to a gene: 13. The CDR3 totals 17 residues. CDR3 sequence: CASSYLTSGSRHSEQFF. Here the CDR3 DNA reads TGTGCCAGCAGTTACCTGACTAGCGGGAGTAGGCATAGTGAGCAGTTCTTC.

CDR3 region: CASSLGREVYNEQFF. DNA for the CDR3: TGTGCCAGCAGTTTAGGGCGGGAGGTCTACAATGAGCAGTTCTTC. The chain joins TRBV28 to TRBJ2-1; TRBD2 aligns across 8 bases. Germline trimming cut 2 bases from V and 3 bases from J; bases unmatched to any gene: 3. CDR1 is MDHEN, CDR2 SYDVKM, per germline. CDR3 length: 15 amino acids.

The chain combines TRBV28 with TRBJ2-5, with D unclear. V lost 2 bases to trimming and J lost 1 base, with 8 bases between them. Germline CDR1 is MDHEN and CDR2 is SYDVKM. This CDR3 spans 14 amino acids. The CDR3 is CASSLGHLQETQYF. The CDR3 coding sequence is TGTGCCAGCAGTTTAGGGCACCTCCAAGAGACCCAGTACTTC.

A single count supports this clone. This rearrangement joins TRBV13 to TRBJ2-7; TRBD1 matches 7 bases. J lost 3 bases, V lost 5 bases, and 4 bases had no gene match. This CDR3 spans 13 amino acids. The germline V gene encodes CDR1 PRHDT and CDR2 FYEKMQ (reference sequence). The CDR3 sequence is CASSTRDSYEQYF. The CDR3 DNA sequence: TGTGCCAGCAGCACCCGGGACAGCTACGAGCAGTACTTC.

The rearrangement joins TRBV9 to TRBJ1-6; D is possibly TRBD1 (5 bases). The V gene's germline CDR1 is SGDLS and CDR2 YYNGEE. The CDR3 has 14 residues. V was clipped by 0 bases and J by 8 bases, with 9 bases between them. CDR3 DNA: TGTGCCAGCAGCGTAGAAGGAGGGGATTCACCCCTCCACTTT. Residues: CASSVEGGDSPLHF.

The genes are TRBV2 and TRBJ2-3; possibly TRBD2 for D (5 bases). Trimming stripped 8 bases from V and 0 bases from J, with 9 bases between. The CDR3 extends over 13 amino acids. Germline CDR1 SNHLY, CDR2 FYNNEI. CDR3 DNA sequence: TGTGCCAGCCGGGAAGTAAGCACAGATACGCAGTATTTT. Translating it yields CASREVSTDTQYF.

The V gene is TRBV16, the J gene TRBJ2-1; D is uncertain. The CDR3 runs 16 residues. The V end was cut by 5 bases, the J end by 0 bases, with 14 bases between. Germline lookup yields CDR1 KGHSY and CDR2 FQNENV. The DNA of the CDR3 is TGTGCCAGCAGCGAAATTCACCTGAGCTCCTACAATGAGCAGTTCTTC. It specifies CASSEIHLSSYNEQFF.

CDR3 nucleotides: TGTGCCAGCAGTTTAGGGCCAGGGGGCAATCAGCCCCAGCATTTT. Translating gives CASSLGPGGNQPQHF. The V call is TRBV28, the J call TRBJ1-5; tentative D call: TRBD1 (6 bases). In germline, CDR1 is MDHEN, CDR2 SYDVKM. With 2 bases removed from V and 2 bases from J, the gap between germline ends came to 10 bases. The CDR3 is made up of 15 amino acids.

The gene calls are TRBV9 and TRBJ2-5; 15 positions match TRBD2. This CDR3 is built from 17 residues. With 4 bases clipped from V and 1 base from J, the junction kept 5 bases outside the gene matches. Germline CDR1 reads SGDLS; CDR2 reads YYNGEE. CDR3 nucleotide sequence: TGTGCCAGCAGCCCAGGGACTAGCGGGGGGTTCCAAGAGACCCAGTACTTC. Translation gives CASSPGTSGGFQETQYF.

The genes are TRBV5-4 and TRBJ2-1, with 7 bases identical to TRBD2. Germline assignment: CDR1 SGHNT and CDR2 YYREEE (reference sequence). The length of the CDR3 is 16 residues. Losses at the gene ends were 4 bases for V and 7 bases for J; bases not matched to a gene: 14. CDR3 sequence: CASSDLMGGRMNEQFF. CDR3 nucleotide sequence: TGTGCCAGCAGCGATTTAATGGGCGGGAGAATGAATGAGCAGTTCTTC.